The 13 T cell receptor beta chains in this list originate from one sample, sequenced in a study of blood T cell repertoires in COVID-19. Clones were read by immunoSEQ multiplex PCR, and TCRdb kept only the in-frame ones, dropping some. This sample has almost 500,000 clones, with about nine tenths found just once. Specimen: PBMCs or T cells enriched from blood (not recorded which). The receptors derive from a woman in her sixties or seventies who had recovered from COVID-19.

The chain joins TRBV2 to TRBJ1-2; TRBD1 agrees at 12 bases. The CDR3 is 16 amino acids. CDR1 is SNHLY and CDR2 is FYNNEI in the germline V gene. V lost 7 bases and J lost 6; bases outside the gene matches: 12. CDR3 in DNA: TGTGCCAGCAAACCGTCCGGGACAGGGGGCGCGGATGGCTACACCTTC. This codes for CASKPSGTGGADGYTF.

The CDR3 sequence is CASCRDSHTDTQYF. The CDR3 coding sequence is TGTGCCAGCTGCCGGGACAGCCACACAGATACGCAGTATTTT. V gene TRBV2 combines with J gene TRBJ2-3; 7 positions match TRBD1. Trimming at V came to 8 bases and at J to 2 bases, leaving 7 bases not matched to a gene. Germline CDR1 SNHLY, CDR2 FYNNEI. The CDR3 loop spans 14 amino acids.

In this sample, this clone turned up once. This chain joins TRBV19 and TRBJ1-2; D may be TRBD1 (5 bases). CDR3 length: 14 residues. CDR1 LNHDA and CDR2 SQIVND come from the germline V gene (reference sequence). V lost 1 base to trimming and J lost 3 bases, with 9 bases between them. CDR3 amino acids: CASSIGGVHYGYTF. DNA of the CDR3: TGTGCCAGTAGTATAGGGGGGGTACACTATGGCTACACCTTC.

The J gene is TRBJ1-3, the V gene TRBV19; D perhaps matches TRBD1 (6 bases). Per germline, CDR1 LNHDA and CDR2 SQIVND (reference sequence). V lost 5 bases to trimming and J lost 5 bases, with 10 bases between them. This CDR3 has 13 residues. DNA of the CDR3: TGTGCCAGTAGTGGCACAGGGAGAAACACCATATATTTT. Translated: CASSGTGRNTIYF.

The chain has TRBV5-4 and TRBJ1-3; no firm D call. The CDR3 is 13 residues long. Trimming cost V 3 bases and J 0 bases, with 4 bases left between them. The V gene's germline CDR1 is SGHNT and CDR2 YYREEE (reference sequence). CDR3 sequence reads: CASSSSSGNTIYF. CDR3 nucleotides: TGTGCCAGCAGCTCCTCCTCTGGAAACACCATATATTTT.

The rearrangement links TRBV4-2 to TRBJ2-2, with D hard to call. V was trimmed by 0 bases and J by 4 bases, leaving 6 bases between them. Germline V CDR1 and CDR2: LGHNA, YNFKEQ. CDR3 size: 14 residues. CDR3 sequence reads: CASSQDERTGELFF. CDR3 sequence (DNA): TGTGCCAGCAGCCAAGACGAGCGCACCGGGGAGCTGTTTTTT.

This chain connects TRBV7-2 to TRBJ1-1; 7 positions agree with TRBD1. CDR3 length equals 17 residues. V was clipped by 1 base and J by 1 base; unmatched bases: 9. The germline V gene has CDR1 SGHTA and CDR2 FQGNSA. CDR3 sequence reads: CASSLGFGWDRNTEAFF. Written as DNA, the CDR3 is TGTGCCAGCAGCTTAGGTTTTGGTTGGGACAGGAACACTGAAGCTTTCTTT.

This chain joins TRBV24-1 and TRBJ1-5; 10 nucleotides align to TRBD1. V lost 5 bases to trimming and J lost 6 bases; unmatched junction nucleotides: 15. Germline CDR1 is KGHDR and CDR2 is SFDVKD. The CDR3 sequence is 18 residues long. The CDR3 is CATSGAGVTGGGSQPQHF. The CDR3 DNA reads TGTGCCACCAGTGGCGCCGGGGTGACAGGGGGCGGAAGTCAGCCCCAGCATTTT.

The chain combines TRBV19 with TRBJ1-5; 10 nucleotides match TRBD1. Per germline, CDR1 LNHDA and CDR2 SQIVND (reference sequence). V lost 5 bases to trimming and J lost 6 bases; unmatched junction nucleotides: 7. The CDR3 loop spans 15 amino acids. CDR3 region: CASSLGQGIGQPQHF. CDR3 coding DNA: TGTGCCAGTAGTCTGGGACAGGGGATAGGTCAGCCCCAGCATTTT.

A single count supports this clone. This chain joins TRBV7-2 and TRBJ1-5; D unclear. Germline V gene data show CDR1 as SGHTA and CDR2 as FQGNSA. Trimming left V 3 bases short and J 0 bases short, with 6 bases between. The CDR3 runs to 14 residues. The CDR3 DNA is TGTGCCAGCAGCTTGGAGGTTAGCAATCAGCCCCAGCATTTT. Translated, it gives CASSLEVSNQPQHF.

The CDR3 DNA reads TGTGCCAGCAGTTATTCCGACAGGCCGACTGGAAACACCATATATTTT. This sequence encodes CASSYSDRPTGNTIYF. The chain employs TRBV6-5 and TRBJ1-3, with a tentative D call TRBD1 (6 bases). The CDR3 extends over 16 amino acids. Trimming pared 3 bases from V and 2 bases from J, leaving 14 bases between. Germline CDR1 reads MNHEY; CDR2 reads SVGAGI.

The gene calls are TRBV2 and TRBJ1-6, with 8 bases fitting TRBD1. The V gene's germline CDR1 is SNHLY and CDR2 FYNNEI. V lost 7 bases, J lost 12 bases, and 17 bases stayed unmatched. The CDR3 is made up of 16 amino acids. The CDR3, as DNA: TGTGCCAGCAAGGTATTCGGAGCAGGGGGCGAGGTACCCCTCCACTTT. Protein sequence: CASKVFGAGGEVPLHF.

This chain links TRBV6-5 with TRBJ1-2, with a possible D match to TRBD1 (5 bases). V was pared by 6 bases and J by 6 bases, with 14 bases between. The CDR3 sequence is 13 residues long. Per the germline V gene, CDR1 is MNHEY and CDR2 is SVGAGI. The CDR3 loop is CASRGGDRNGYTF. CDR3 sequence (DNA): TGTGCCAGCAGGGGGGGGGACCGGAATGGCTACACCTTC.